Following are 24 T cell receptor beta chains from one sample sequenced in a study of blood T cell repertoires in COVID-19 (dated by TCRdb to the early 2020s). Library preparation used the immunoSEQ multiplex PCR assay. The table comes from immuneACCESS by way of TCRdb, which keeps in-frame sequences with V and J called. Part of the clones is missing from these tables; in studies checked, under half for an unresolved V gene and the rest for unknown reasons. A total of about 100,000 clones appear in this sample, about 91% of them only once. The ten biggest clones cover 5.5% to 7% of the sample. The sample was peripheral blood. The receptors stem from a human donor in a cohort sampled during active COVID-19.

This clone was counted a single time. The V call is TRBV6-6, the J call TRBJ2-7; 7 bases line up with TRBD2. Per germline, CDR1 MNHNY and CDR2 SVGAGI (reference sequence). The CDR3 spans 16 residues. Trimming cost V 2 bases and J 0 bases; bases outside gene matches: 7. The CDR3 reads CASSYTLAVVSYEQYF. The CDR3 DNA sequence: TGTGCCAGCAGTTACACCCTAGCGGTGGTCTCCTACGAGCAGTACTTC.

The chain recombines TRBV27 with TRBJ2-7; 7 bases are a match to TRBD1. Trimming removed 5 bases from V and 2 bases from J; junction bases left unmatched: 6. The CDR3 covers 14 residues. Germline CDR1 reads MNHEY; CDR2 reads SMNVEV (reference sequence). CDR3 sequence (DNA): TGTGCCAGCAGTCCGATAGGGGGCCCCTACGAGCAGTACTTC. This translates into CASSPIGGPYEQYF.

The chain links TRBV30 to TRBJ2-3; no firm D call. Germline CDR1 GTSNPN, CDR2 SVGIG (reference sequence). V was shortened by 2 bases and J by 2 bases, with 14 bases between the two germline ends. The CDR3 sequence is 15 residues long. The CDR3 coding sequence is TGTGCCTGGAGTTCTAACCACCGAACCACAGATACGCAGTATTTT. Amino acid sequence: CAWSSNHRTTDTQYF.

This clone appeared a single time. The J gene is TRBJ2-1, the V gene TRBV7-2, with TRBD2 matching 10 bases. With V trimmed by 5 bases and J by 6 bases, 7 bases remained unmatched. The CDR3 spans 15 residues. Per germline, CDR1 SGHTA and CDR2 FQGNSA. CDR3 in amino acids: CASSPQRGGGNEQFF. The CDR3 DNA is TGTGCCAGCAGCCCCCAGCGGGGGGGTGGCAATGAGCAGTTCTTC.

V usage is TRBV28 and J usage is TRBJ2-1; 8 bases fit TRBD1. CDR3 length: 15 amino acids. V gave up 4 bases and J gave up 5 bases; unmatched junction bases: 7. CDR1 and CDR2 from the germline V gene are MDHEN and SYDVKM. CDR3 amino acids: CASSWDRHANNEQFF. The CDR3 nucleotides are TGTGCCAGCAGTTGGGACAGGCACGCTAACAATGAGCAGTTCTTC.

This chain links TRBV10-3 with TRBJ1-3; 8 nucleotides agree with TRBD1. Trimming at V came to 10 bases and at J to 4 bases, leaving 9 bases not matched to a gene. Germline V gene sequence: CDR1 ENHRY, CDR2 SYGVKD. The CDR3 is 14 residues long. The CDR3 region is CATEGTGGGNTIYF. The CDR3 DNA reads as TGTGCCACCGAGGGGACAGGAGGCGGAAACACCATATATTTT.

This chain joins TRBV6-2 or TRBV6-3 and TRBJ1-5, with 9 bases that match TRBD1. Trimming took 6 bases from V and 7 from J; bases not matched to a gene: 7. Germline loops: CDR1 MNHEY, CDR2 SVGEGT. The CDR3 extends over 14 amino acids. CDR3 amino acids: CASSTGTGRQPQHF. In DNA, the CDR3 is TGTGCCAGCAGCACCGGGACAGGGAGACAGCCCCAGCATTTT.

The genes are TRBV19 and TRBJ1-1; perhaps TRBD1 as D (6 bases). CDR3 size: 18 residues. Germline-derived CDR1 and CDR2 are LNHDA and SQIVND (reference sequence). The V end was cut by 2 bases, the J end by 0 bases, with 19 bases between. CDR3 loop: CASSIFYGRGTMNTEAFF. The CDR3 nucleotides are TGTGCCAGTAGTATATTCTACGGGAGGGGGACGATGAACACTGAAGCTTTCTTT.

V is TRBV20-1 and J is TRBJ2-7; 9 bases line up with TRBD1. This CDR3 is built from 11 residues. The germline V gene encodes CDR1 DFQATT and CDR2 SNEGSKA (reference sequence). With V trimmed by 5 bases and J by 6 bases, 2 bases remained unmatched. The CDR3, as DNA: TGCAGTGCTTACAGGGGGCTCGAGCAGTACTTC. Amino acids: CSAYRGLEQYF.

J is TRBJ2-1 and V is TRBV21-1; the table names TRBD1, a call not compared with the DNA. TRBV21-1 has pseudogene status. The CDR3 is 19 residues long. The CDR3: CASSPPGTGGFLVYNEQFF. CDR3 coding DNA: TGTGCCAGCAGCCCCCCCGGGACAGGGGGATTCCTAGTATACAATGAGCAGTTCTTC.

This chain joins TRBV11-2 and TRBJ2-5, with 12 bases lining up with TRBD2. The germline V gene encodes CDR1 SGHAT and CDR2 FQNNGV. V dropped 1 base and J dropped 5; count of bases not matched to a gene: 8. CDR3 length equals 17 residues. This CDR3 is CASSLVGMTSGSETQYF. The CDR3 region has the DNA TGTGCCAGCAGCTTAGTTGGTATGACTAGCGGGAGCGAGACCCAGTACTTC.

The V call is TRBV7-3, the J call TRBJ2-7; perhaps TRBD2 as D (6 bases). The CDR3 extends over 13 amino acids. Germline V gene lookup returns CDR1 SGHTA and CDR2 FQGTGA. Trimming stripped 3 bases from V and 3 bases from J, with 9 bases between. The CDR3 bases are TGTGCCAGCAGCTTCGGGCGGGGCTACGAGCAGTACTTC. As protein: CASSFGRGYEQYF.

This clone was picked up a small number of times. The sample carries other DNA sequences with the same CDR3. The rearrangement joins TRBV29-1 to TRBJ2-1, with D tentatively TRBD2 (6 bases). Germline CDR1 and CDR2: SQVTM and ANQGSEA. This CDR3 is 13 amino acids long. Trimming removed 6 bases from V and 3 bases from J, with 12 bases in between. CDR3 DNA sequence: TGCAGCGTGCAAGGAGGGATCTACAATGAGCAGTTCTTC. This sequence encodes CSVQGGIYNEQFF.

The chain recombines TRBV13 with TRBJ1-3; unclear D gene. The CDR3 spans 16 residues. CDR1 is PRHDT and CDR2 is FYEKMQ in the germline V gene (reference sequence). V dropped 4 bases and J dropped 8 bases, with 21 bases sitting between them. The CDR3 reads CASSSPSPGARDTIYF. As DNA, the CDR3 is TGTGCCAGCAGCTCCCCATCGCCCGGAGCGAGGGACACCATATATTTT.

The CDR3 region is CAISDPRQPNYGYTF. The DNA of the CDR3 is TGTGCCATCAGTGACCCACGACAGCCTAACTATGGCTACACCTTC. The genes are TRBV10-3 and TRBJ1-2; D possibly corresponds to TRBD1 (5 bases). Trimming took off 3 bases at V and 0 bases at J, with 11 bases between the two ends. The CDR3 consists of 15 residues. CDR1 is ENHRY, CDR2 SYGVKD, per germline.

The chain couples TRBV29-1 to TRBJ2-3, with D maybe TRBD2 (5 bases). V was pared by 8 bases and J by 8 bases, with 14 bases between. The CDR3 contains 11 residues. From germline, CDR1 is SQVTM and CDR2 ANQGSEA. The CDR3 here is CSTYGLTTQYF. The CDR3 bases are TGCAGCACATATGGACTGACTACGCAGTATTTT.

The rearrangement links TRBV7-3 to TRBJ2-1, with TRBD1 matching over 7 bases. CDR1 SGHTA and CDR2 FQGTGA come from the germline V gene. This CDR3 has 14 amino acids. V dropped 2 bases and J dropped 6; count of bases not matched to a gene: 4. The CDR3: CASSLGSGGNEQFF. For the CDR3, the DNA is TGTGCCAGCAGCTTAGGATCAGGGGGCAATGAGCAGTTCTTC.

Here the CDR3 reads CASTWSSSYNEQFF. CDR3 in DNA: TGCGCCAGCACGTGGTCCAGCTCCTACAATGAGCAGTTCTTC. The J gene is TRBJ2-1, the V gene TRBV10-2; D remains ambiguous. The CDR3 is made up of 14 amino acids. V was trimmed by 7 bases and J by 0 bases, leaving 10 bases between them. The V gene's germline CDR1 is WSHSY and CDR2 SAAADI.

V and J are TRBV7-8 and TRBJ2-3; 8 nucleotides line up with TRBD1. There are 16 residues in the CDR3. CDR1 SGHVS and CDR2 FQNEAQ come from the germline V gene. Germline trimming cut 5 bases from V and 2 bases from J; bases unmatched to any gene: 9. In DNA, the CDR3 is TGTGCCAGCAGCGCTAACCGGGACAGGTCCACAGATACGCAGTATTTT. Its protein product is CASSANRDRSTDTQYF.

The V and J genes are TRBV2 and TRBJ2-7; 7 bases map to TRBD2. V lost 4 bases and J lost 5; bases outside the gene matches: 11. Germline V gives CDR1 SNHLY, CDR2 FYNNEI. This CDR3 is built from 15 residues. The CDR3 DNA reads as TGTGCCAGCAGTGGAGGCGGGAGCTTAGTTGACGAGCAGTACTTC. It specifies CASSGGGSLVDEQYF.

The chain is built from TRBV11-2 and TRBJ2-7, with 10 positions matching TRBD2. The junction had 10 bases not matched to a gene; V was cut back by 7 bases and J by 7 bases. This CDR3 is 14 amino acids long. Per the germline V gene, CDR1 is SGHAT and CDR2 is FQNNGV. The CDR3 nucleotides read TGTGCCAGCACCCCAAGCGGGGGGGCCGATGAGCAGTACTTC. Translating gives CASTPSGGADEQYF.

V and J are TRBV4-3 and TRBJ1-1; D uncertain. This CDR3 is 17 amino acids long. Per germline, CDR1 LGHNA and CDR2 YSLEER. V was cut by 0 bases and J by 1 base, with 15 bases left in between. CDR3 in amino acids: CASSQDSGRPRNTEAFF. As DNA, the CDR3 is TGCGCCAGCAGCCAAGACTCCGGGAGACCAAGGAACACTGAAGCTTTCTTT.

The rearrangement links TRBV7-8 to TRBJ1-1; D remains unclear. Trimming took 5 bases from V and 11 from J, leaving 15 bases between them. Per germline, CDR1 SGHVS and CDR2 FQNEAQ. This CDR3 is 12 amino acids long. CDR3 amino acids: CASSPPGSTAFF. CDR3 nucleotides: TGTGCCAGCAGCCCTCCTGGGAGCACGGCTTTCTTT.

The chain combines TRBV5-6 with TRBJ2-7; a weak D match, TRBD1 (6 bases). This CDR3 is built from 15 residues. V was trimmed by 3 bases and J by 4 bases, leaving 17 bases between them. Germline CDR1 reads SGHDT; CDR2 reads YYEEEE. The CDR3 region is CASSSGPGTTYEQYF. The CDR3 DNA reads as TGTGCCAGCAGCTCGGGGCCTGGGACAACTTACGAGCAGTACTTC.